The 30 T cell receptor beta chains in this list originate from one sample, sequenced in a study of T-cell reconstitution after alpha-beta-depleted transplantation in children. Unique molecular identifiers were used to barcode this TCRbeta library. One entry per CDR3 protein, called by TCRdb with MiXCR from the PCR reads. In the table there are about 580,000 distinct CDR3 sequences, 23% of which are singletons. The material sequenced was PBMCs, mostly from graft donor cells, taken 360 days after TCRalphabeta/CD19-depleted stem cell transplant. These receptors originate from a boy younger than two who had a stem cell transplant for acute myeloid leukemia, so the T cells may come from the graft donor.

This clonotype was counted many times. The chain couples TRBV4-2 to TRBJ2-2; 9 bases map to TRBD1. The V and J ends lost 0 bases and 0 bases, in that order; junction bases with no gene match: 5. This CDR3 has 18 amino acids. Germline V gives CDR1 LGHNA, CDR2 YNFKEQ. The chain's CDR3 is CASSQDIGTGTNTGELFF. Written as DNA, the CDR3 is TGTGCCAGCAGCCAAGATATTGGGACAGGGACGAACACCGGGGAGCTGTTTTTT.

The gene calls are TRBV5-4 and TRBJ2-6; no clear D gene. CDR3 length: 16 amino acids. CDR1 SGHNT and CDR2 YYREEE come from the germline V gene (reference sequence). V dropped 6 bases and J dropped 0 bases, with 13 bases sitting between them. In DNA form, the CDR3 reads TGTGCCAGCAATTCACCGGCAGACTCTGGGGCCAACGTCCTGACTTTC. Residues: CASNSPADSGANVLTF. Supplemented by reference TRBV5-4 and TRBJ2-6, the full variable domain reads ETGVTQSPTHLIKTRGQQVTLRCSSQSGHNTVSWYQQALGQGPQFIFQYYREEENGRGNFPPRFSGLQFPNYSSELNVNALELDDSALYLCASNSPADSGANVLTFGAGSRLTVL.

This clonotype has a count of ten or more. The chain combines TRBV28 with TRBJ2-1, with D perhaps being TRBD1 or TRBD2 (6 bases each). Germline V CDR1 and CDR2: MDHEN, SYDVKM. CDR3 length: 16 residues. V lost 5 bases to trimming and J lost 9 bases, with 23 bases between them. CDR3: CASSVRGGPPGAEQFF. The CDR3 coding sequence is TGTGCCAGCAGTGTCCGAGGGGGGCCCCCCGGAGCTGAGCAGTTCTTC. The full variable domain, in which reference TRBV28 and TRBJ2-1 provide the parts outside the CDR3, is DVKVTQSSRYLVKRTGEKVFLECVQDMDHENMFWYRQDPGLGLRLIYFSYDVKMKEKGDIPEGYSVSREKKERFSLILESASTNQTSMYLCASSVRGGPPGAEQFFGPGTRLTVL.

This clonotype was observed a handful of times. The chain couples TRBV12-3 or TRBV12-4 to TRBJ2-1; D might be TRBD1 or TRBD2, each matching 5 bases. This CDR3 has 14 residues. V lost 2 bases, J lost 6 bases, and 11 bases lay in between. CDR3 in DNA: TGTGCCAGCAGTTTAACGGGGCGCCCCAATGAGCAGTTCTTC. It specifies CASSLTGRPNEQFF.

The V call is TRBV20-1, the J call TRBJ2-7, with 13 bases matching TRBD2. This CDR3 region has 15 residues. J was trimmed by 6 bases and V by 2 bases; bases with no gene match: 7. Germline V gene sequence: CDR1 DFQATT, CDR2 SNEGSKA (reference sequence). CDR3 sequence (DNA): TGCAGTGCTAGACCCCCGGGACTAGCGGGGAGCGAGCAGTACTTC. It encodes CSARPPGLAGSEQYF.

This chain links TRBV12-3 or TRBV12-4 with TRBJ1-1; possible D gene TRBD1, 5 bases. The CDR3 sequence is 15 residues long. Deletions cut 3 bases from V and 0 bases from J, with 11 bases between. The CDR3, as DNA: TGTGCCAGCAGTTTCGGGACCTCCATGAACACTGAAGCTTTCTTT. This encodes CASSFGTSMNTEAFF.

This clonotype has a count of ten or more. The V gene is TRBV12-3 or TRBV12-4, the J gene TRBJ2-3, with D possibly being TRBD2 (6 bases). This CDR3 spans 14 amino acids. With 6 bases removed from V and 2 bases from J, the gap between germline ends came to 12 bases. The CDR3 reads CASRTGTSTDTQYF. DNA of the CDR3: TGTGCCAGCAGAACCGGGACTTCCACAGATACGCAGTATTTT.

With respect to this clonotype: Given a much more abundant clone one base away, this may be a read error. V gene TRBV11-2 combines with J gene TRBJ2-2, with a tentative D call TRBD2 (5 bases). Germline V lookup: CDR1 SGHAT, CDR2 FQNNGV. CDR3 length: 16 amino acids. The chain's CDR3 is CASSFLLHRRPGELLF. For the CDR3, the DNA is TGTGCCAGCAGCTTTTTGTTGCACAGAAGACCCGGGGAGCTGCTTTTT.

This clonotype was picked up many times. The chain recombines TRBV29-1 with TRBJ2-3; TRBD2 matches at 9 bases. Germline V CDR1 and CDR2: SQVTM, ANQGSEA. This CDR3 is 14 amino acids long. The V and J ends lost 7 bases and 2 bases, in that order; junction bases with no gene match: 7. The CDR3 sequence is CSAKRGADTDTQYF. The CDR3 DNA sequence: TGCAGCGCTAAGCGGGGGGCTGACACAGATACGCAGTATTTT.

This clonotype was seen at least ten times. The CDR3 loop reads CASSYSRVSNQPQHF. In DNA form, the CDR3 reads TGTGCCAGCAGTTACTCGAGAGTGTCCAATCAGCCCCAGCATTTT. The V and J genes are TRBV6-5 and TRBJ1-5; the D is unclear. Germline V CDR1 and CDR2: MNHEY, SVGAGI. V was clipped by 0 bases and J by 3 bases, with 9 bases between them. This CDR3 comprises 15 residues.

The chain joins TRBV3-1 to TRBJ2-7, with D perhaps assigned TRBD1 or TRBD2 (6 bases each). This CDR3 is built from 16 residues. Germline lookup yields CDR1 LGHDT and CDR2 YNNKEL (reference sequence). V was trimmed by 5 bases and J by 5 bases, leaving 22 bases between them. CDR3 loop: CASSSSPLGGSDEQYF. The CDR3 DNA reads as TGTGCCAGCAGCTCGTCCCCGTTGGGGGGCTCGGACGAGCAGTACTTC.

This chain uses TRBV12-3 or TRBV12-4 with TRBJ2-7, with a tentative D call TRBD2 (6 bases). V was trimmed by 1 base and J by 6 bases, leaving 10 bases between them. The length of the CDR3 is 13 residues. Here the CDR3 reads CASSLGAAGEQYV. Written as DNA, the CDR3 is TGTGCCAGCAGTTTAGGGGCAGCGGGCGAGCAGTACGTC.

The rearrangement uses TRBV7-9 and TRBJ2-2; 7 nucleotides line up with TRBD1. CDR3 size: 17 residues. V trimming: 4 bases; J trimming: 0 bases; junction bases outside the gene matches: 8. Germline values: CDR1 SEHNR, CDR2 FQNEAQ (reference sequence). The CDR3 loop reads CASSSLFGQANTGELFF. The CDR3 DNA is TGTGCCAGCAGCTCGCTATTTGGACAGGCGAACACCGGGGAGCTGTTTTTT.

The chain is built from TRBV29-1 and TRBJ2-5; D may be TRBD2 (6 bases). The CDR3 runs 14 residues. Trimming pared 1 base from V and 4 bases from J, leaving 13 bases between. Germline CDR1 SQVTM, CDR2 ANQGSEA. The CDR3: CSVEGTGTGETQYF. CDR3 sequence (DNA): TGCAGCGTTGAAGGGACCGGGACTGGAGAGACCCAGTACTTC.

This clonotype was observed at least ten times. The J gene is TRBJ2-1, the V gene TRBV12-3 or TRBV12-4; D call uncertain. Trimming took 6 bases from V and 0 from J, leaving 12 bases between them. This CDR3 is built from 15 residues. CDR3: CASSPDWSSYNEQFF. The CDR3 DNA is TGTGCCAGCAGCCCCGACTGGAGCTCCTACAATGAGCAGTTCTTC.

The chain links TRBV20-1 to TRBJ2-7, with a weak D call TRBD2 (6 bases). The V end lost 6 bases, the J end lost 6 bases, and 9 bases lay between the germline ends. The CDR3 loop spans 10 amino acids. Germline CDR1 reads DFQATT; CDR2 reads SNEGSKA (reference sequence). CDR3 DNA sequence: TGCAGTGCCCGGGAGCTCGAGCAGTACGTC. Protein product: CSARELEQYV.

V is TRBV12-3 or TRBV12-4 and J is TRBJ1-2; D remains ambiguous. The CDR3 contains 15 residues. Trimming removed 2 bases from V and 2 bases from J, with 12 bases in between. This CDR3 reads CASSLSPVANYGYTF. The CDR3, as DNA: TGTGCCAGCAGTTTATCCCCCGTGGCCAACTATGGCTACACCTTC.

This sequence joins TRBV29-1 and TRBJ2-3, with D unclear. There are 12 residues in the CDR3. The germline V gene encodes CDR1 SQVTM and CDR2 ANQGSEA. The germline V and J ends were trimmed by 6 bases and 2 bases, with 9 bases remaining between them. The DNA for the CDR3 is TGCAGCGTCGGACCCTCCACAGATACGCAGTATTTT. Translating it yields CSVGPSTDTQYF.

This clonotype was found many times. The V and J genes are TRBV5-6 and TRBJ2-2; D is perhaps TRBD1 (6 bases). The CDR3 sequence is 17 residues long. Trimming took 2 bases from V and 1 from J, leaving 15 bases between them. Germline CDR1 is SGHDT and CDR2 is YYEEEE. The CDR3 loop reads CASSLERQGRNTGELFF. The CDR3 nucleotides are TGTGCCAGCAGCTTAGAACGGCAGGGGAGGAACACCGGGGAGCTGTTTTTT. Based on the CDR3 plus reference TRBV5-6 and TRBJ2-2, the full variable domain is DAGVTQSPTHLIKTRGQQVTLRCSPKSGHDTVSWYQQALGQGPQFIFQYYEEEERQRGNFPDRFSGHQFPNYSSELNVNALLLGDSALYLCASSLERQGRNTGELFFGEGSRLTVL.

The sample holds many counts of this clonotype. The V call is TRBV12-3 or TRBV12-4, the J call TRBJ2-1, with 7 bases aligning to TRBD2. V shed 2 bases and J 5 bases; nucleotides not matched to a gene: 3. The CDR3 spans 14 residues. The CDR3 spells CASSLLAANNEQFF. In DNA, the CDR3 is TGTGCCAGCAGTTTACTAGCGGCCAACAATGAGCAGTTCTTC.

This clonotype has a count of ten or more. The chain has TRBV6-1 and TRBJ2-5; 9 bases fit TRBD1. This CDR3 comprises 16 residues. Germline trimming cut 6 bases from V and 5 bases from J; bases unmatched to any gene: 13. CDR1 is MNHNS and CDR2 is SASEGT in the germline V gene. The CDR3 DNA sequence: TGTGCCAGCAGATTTCCGGGACAGGGCGGTAGGGAGACCCAGTACTTC. Its translation: CASRFPGQGGRETQYF.

This clonotype was picked up a small number of times. The chain is built from TRBV20-1 and TRBJ2-5; 8 bases fit TRBD1. Germline CDR1 reads DFQATT; CDR2 reads SNEGSKA (reference sequence). Trimming removed 2 bases from V and 9 bases from J; junction bases left unmatched: 8. This CDR3 is built from 13 residues. CDR3 bases: TGCAGTGCTAGACCCGGACAGGGAAGGGCCCAGTACTTC. This translates into CSARPGQGRAQYF.

This clonotype was observed a few times. The chain combines TRBV10-3 with TRBJ1-5; D unclear. Trimming left V 7 bases short and J 1 base short, with 8 bases between. Germline CDR1 ENHRY, CDR2 SYGVKD. CDR3 length: 13 residues. The CDR3 is CAINGESNQPQHF. The CDR3, as DNA: TGTGCCATCAATGGGGAAAGCAATCAGCCCCAGCATTTT.

This clonotype was detected ten times or more. The gene calls are TRBV6-1 and TRBJ1-4, with 7 bases matching TRBD1. The J segment lost 6 bases and the V segment lost 2 bases, leaving 9 bases of the junction unmatched. The CDR3 loop spans 16 amino acids. Germline assignment: CDR1 MNHNS and CDR2 SASEGT. This CDR3 is CASSEWLPGGDEKLFF. The CDR3 bases are TGTGCCAGCAGTGAATGGCTTCCAGGGGGGGATGAAAAACTGTTTTTT.

A few counts support this clonotype. The genes are TRBV6-5 and TRBJ2-7; 8 bases fit TRBD1. The V segment lost 3 bases and the J segment 2 bases; nucleotides outside the gene matches: 6. The germline CDR1 and CDR2 sequences are MNHEY and SVGAGI. The CDR3 consists of 15 residues. The CDR3: CASSYSRDRPYEQYF. The CDR3 nucleotides are TGTGCCAGCAGTTATTCCCGGGACAGGCCCTACGAGCAGTACTTC.

CDR3 loop: CASSVSQSHYGYTF. In nucleotides, the CDR3 is TGTGCCAGCAGCGTCTCGCAGAGTCACTATGGCTACACCTTC. The genes are TRBV9 and TRBJ1-2; D gene ambiguous. Per germline, CDR1 SGDLS and CDR2 YYNGEE. V lost 2 bases and J lost 3, with 11 bases in between. The length of the CDR3 is 14 residues.

CDR3 DNA sequence: TGTGCCAGCAGTCCCCGACAGGTGCACACCGGGGAGCTGTTTTTT. Translated, it gives CASSPRQVHTGELFF. V usage is TRBV27 and J usage is TRBJ2-2; possible D gene TRBD1, 6 bases. The CDR3 is 15 residues long. The V end was cut by 5 bases, the J end by 3 bases, with 13 bases between. Germline V gene lookup returns CDR1 MNHEY and CDR2 SMNVEV (reference sequence).

The V call is TRBV20-1, the J call TRBJ2-7, with a weak D call TRBD1 (6 bases). Germline V gene lookup returns CDR1 DFQATT and CDR2 SNEGSKA (reference sequence). The ends were cut back, 7 bases at V and 0 bases at J, with 10 bases in the middle. The CDR3 loop spans 12 amino acids. The CDR3 loop is CSVRTDSYEQYF. CDR3 bases: TGCAGTGTTCGGACAGACTCCTACGAGCAGTACTTC.

The chain couples TRBV7-6 to TRBJ2-3; TRBD2 matches at 9 bases. V was pared by 0 bases and J by 0 bases, with 7 bases of the junction left unmatched. Germline V gene data show CDR1 as SGHVS and CDR2 as FNYEAQ. This CDR3 has 18 residues. Here the CDR3 reads CASSLAPGLASSTDTQYF. CDR3 nucleotide sequence: TGTGCCAGCAGCTTAGCGCCGGGACTAGCTTCTAGCACAGATACGCAGTATTTT.

This clonotype was picked up many times. This rearrangement joins TRBV24-1 to TRBJ2-2; a weak D match, TRBD2 (6 bases). Germline V gene data show CDR1 as KGHDR and CDR2 as SFDVKD. The germline V and J ends were trimmed by 4 bases and 0 bases, with 11 bases remaining between them. CDR3 size: 16 residues. Here the CDR3 reads CATSESGTPNTGELFF. CDR3 nucleotides: TGTGCCACCAGTGAGTCCGGGACTCCGAACACCGGGGAGCTGTTTTTT.